The T cell receptor beta chain under discussion was sequenced for a study of blood T cell repertoires in COVID-19. This table comes from immunoSEQ multiplex PCR, and its TCRdb copy is limited to in-frame clones, with some not included. The sample shows fewer than 200,000 clones, roughly 73% of them seen only once. This CDR3 contains 15 residues. The germline V gene encodes CDR1 SGDLS and CDR2 YYNGEE. V lost 4 bases, J lost 1 base, and 14 bases lay in between. This clone was observed a handful of times. The source is a man between 65 and 80 years old with acute or convalescent COVID-19. Specimen: peripheral blood. The chain couples TRBV9 to TRBJ1-1; the D gene is possibly TRBD1 (5 bases). This CDR3 reads CASSPFRDSNTEAFF. The CDR3 nucleotides read TGTGCCAGCAGCCCATTCAGGGATTCGAACACTGAAGCTTTCTTT.